This T cell receptor beta chain was captured by sequencing in a study of T-cell memory formation after mild COVID-19. Study background: Each donor largely had its own TCR clusters. Study-wide results and limits: Researchers found some responding clones in pre-infection memory, a sign that cross-reactive memory joined. For contracting clones, CD4+ ones sat mainly in CM and EM, CD8+ in EMRA.

The TCR alpha and TCR beta cDNA libraries, bearing sample barcodes and UMIs, were generated by 5'RACE using constant-segment primers. TCRdb ran MiXCR on the 5' RACE reads and lists one entry per CDR3 protein. The repertoire holds fewer than 550,000 distinct CDR3 sequences, with 15% to 25% as singletons. On this clonotype itself: The target antigen is unknown.

The germline CDR1 and CDR2 sequences are SGHRS and YFSETQ. Germline trimming cut 4 bases from V and 6 bases from J; bases unmatched to any gene: 14. There are 17 residues in the CDR3. This TCR came from an adult woman who had mild COVID-19 (a few samples of this study predate the infection). Cell type and time point are not known. Input material: PBMCs or a T cell subset sorted from them (not recorded which). This chain joins TRBV5-1 and TRBJ2-2, with 8 bases aligning to TRBD2. The DNA of the CDR3 is TGCGCCAGCAGCCTGGCCCTTCGGGGGGGCTGGGCCGGGGAGCTGTTTTTT. It is translated as CASSLALRGGWAGELFF.